Each of the 21 T cell receptor beta chains below was sequenced from the same sample in a study of T cells in Graves' hyperthyroidism and ophthalmopathy (dated by TCRdb to between 2017 and 2020). Preparation of the library involved multiplex PCR. Sequencing was performed on an Illumina HiSeq 2000. The TCR beta CDR3 regions were amplified from RNA transcripts. The TCR CDR3 was subjected to a first round of RT-PCR using the HTBI primer set and the Qiagen OneStep RT-PCR kit. Starting from the raw public reads, TCRdb applied fastp trimming at Q25, assembled clones with MiXCR and retained in-frame beta chains. For every CDR3 protein sequence, its rows merge into one entry that carries the most common genes and DNA. This sample is represented by hundreds of thousands of distinct CDR3 sequences; approximately 14% of them were singletons. Clones ranked in the top ten supply more than 4.5% of the sample. The sample was blood. The source is a woman aged 25 to 45 with Graves' hyperthyroidism that later progressed to Graves' ophthalmopathy.

This clonotype appeared a few times. This chain connects TRBV19 to TRBJ2-7, with D perhaps TRBD1 (5 bases). V was clipped by 4 bases and J by 3 bases, with 13 bases between them. Germline loops: CDR1 LNHDA, CDR2 SQIVND (reference sequence). CDR3 length: 14 amino acids. CDR3 DNA: TGTGCCAGTAGTACGGACACAATGGTCTACGAGCAGTACTTC. Translated: CASSTDTMVYEQYF.

This sequence joins TRBV10-1 and TRBJ2-1, with a tentative D call TRBD2 (7 bases). Germline V gives CDR1 WNHNN, CDR2 SYGVQD (reference sequence). V was pared by 3 bases and J by 4 bases, with 10 bases between. The CDR3 totals 14 residues. The CDR3 spells CASSEGGGYNEQFF. The CDR3 DNA is TGCGCCAGCAGTGAAGGGGGGGGATACAATGAGCAGTTCTTC.

This clonotype was counted only a few times. This chain connects TRBV6-1 to TRBJ1-2; TRBD1 aligns across 7 bases. The CDR3 length is 14 residues. Trimming took 6 bases from V and 3 from J; bases not matched to a gene: 7. Germline V gene lookup returns CDR1 MNHNS and CDR2 SASEGT. CDR3 sequence: CASSLIQGDYGYTF. The CDR3 DNA sequence: TGTGCCAGCAGCCTGATCCAGGGGGACTATGGCTACACCTTC.

The table lists this clonotype with many counts. The rearrangement links TRBV6-2 or TRBV6-3 to TRBJ2-7, with TRBD2 identical over 8 bases. The junction had 16 bases not matched to a gene; V was cut back by 7 bases and J by 2 bases. The CDR3 is 17 amino acids. CDR1 and CDR2 from the germline V gene are MNHEY and SVGEGT. CDR3 nucleotide sequence: TGTGCCAGCAATGCAGCTTCGTGGCTAGCGGGTACCTACGAGCAGTACTTC. Protein: CASNAASWLAGTYEQYF.

This chain links TRBV19 with TRBJ2-7; D unresolved. Germline lookup yields CDR1 LNHDA and CDR2 SQIVND (reference sequence). The CDR3 length is 15 residues. V was pared by 5 bases and J by 0 bases, with 14 bases between. The CDR3 protein is CASSPQGFASYEQYF. The DNA of the CDR3 is TGTGCCAGTAGTCCTCAAGGGTTTGCCTCCTACGAGCAGTACTTC.

This clonotype has at least ten counts. V usage is TRBV11-3 and J usage is TRBJ1-1; possibly TRBD1 for D (5 bases). Germline V gene data show CDR1 as SGHNT and CDR2 as YENEEA. V was shortened by 6 bases and J by 0 bases, with 20 bases between the two germline ends. This CDR3 contains 17 residues. The CDR3 protein is CASSLRGPEVVNTEAFF. As DNA, the CDR3 is TGTGCCAGCAGTTTAAGGGGCCCCGAAGTGGTGAACACTGAAGCTTTCTTT. The full variable domain, rest sourced from reference TRBV11-3 and TRBJ1-1, is EAGVVQSPRYKIIEKKQPVAFWCNPISGHNTLYWYLQNLGQGPELLIRYENEEAVDDSQLPKDRFSAERLKGVDSTLKIQPAELGDSAVYLCASSLRGPEVVNTEAFFGQGTRLTVV.

This clonotype has ten or more counts. The chain is built from TRBV7-2 and TRBJ1-2; 7 positions match TRBD1. The CDR3 contains 14 residues. Germline trimming cut 3 bases from V and 6 bases from J; bases unmatched to any gene: 7. Per the germline V gene, CDR1 is SGHTA and CDR2 is FQGNSA. The CDR3 bases are TGTGCCAGCAGCTTCTATGACAGGGATAATGGCTACACCTTC. Translated: CASSFYDRDNGYTF.

In this sample, this clonotype turned up a few times. The chain is built from TRBV5-1 and TRBJ2-5; 8 nucleotides match TRBD1. The CDR3 covers 15 residues. The J segment lost 2 bases and the V segment lost 7 bases, leaving 10 bases of the junction unmatched. The germline V gene encodes CDR1 SGHRS and CDR2 YFSETQ. CDR3 DNA sequence: TGCGCCAGCGCCACCTACGACAGGGGTCAAGAGACCCAGTACTTC. Translated, it gives CASATYDRGQETQYF.

This clonotype was detected many times. The chain carries TRBV28 and TRBJ2-1, with TRBD1 identical over 9 bases. The J segment lost 9 bases and the V segment lost 4 bases, leaving 22 bases of the junction unmatched. Germline values: CDR1 MDHEN, CDR2 SYDVKM. The CDR3 spans 19 residues. The CDR3 DNA is TGTGCCAGCAGTTCCGGGACAGGGTTGGTACTAGCGCCCGCGGGTGAGCAGTTCTTC. Amino acids: CASSSGTGLVLAPAGEQFF.

Many counts were recorded for this clonotype. This chain uses TRBV7-6 with TRBJ1-6; D remains unclear. Germline V gene lookup returns CDR1 SGHVS and CDR2 FNYEAQ. V was trimmed by 5 bases and J by 7 bases, leaving 21 bases between them. The CDR3 runs 17 residues. CDR3: CASSPNSDPNPNSPLHF. CDR3 DNA sequence: TGTGCCAGCAGCCCGAACAGCGACCCTAACCCAAATTCACCCCTCCACTTT.

The CDR3 DNA reads TGTGCCAGTAAGGGACAGGGCATCGAGACCCAGTACTTC. Translation: CASKGQGIETQYF. The chain is built from TRBV19 and TRBJ2-5; 9 bases line up with TRBD1. Germline assignment: CDR1 LNHDA and CDR2 SQIVND (reference sequence). The V gene end was trimmed by 7 bases and the J gene end by 5 bases; junction bases not matched to a gene: 5. CDR3 length: 13 residues.

This clonotype occurred many times. J is TRBJ2-5 and V is TRBV10-3; the D gene is possibly TRBD1 (6 bases). The CDR3 runs to 14 residues. Per germline, CDR1 ENHRY and CDR2 SYGVKD. V was shortened by 10 bases and J by 0 bases, with 15 bases between the two germline ends. CDR3 bases: TGTGCCAGTCAACCAGGGACACACCAAGAGACCCAGTACTTC. This codes for CASQPGTHQETQYF.

This clonotype was found many times. The rearrangement uses TRBV27 and TRBJ1-4; D gene unclear. Germline values: CDR1 MNHEY, CDR2 SMNVEV (reference sequence). Trimming removed 6 bases from V and 6 bases from J, with 14 bases in between. The CDR3 covers 14 residues. CDR3 region: CASSRDPTDEKLFF. The CDR3, as DNA: TGTGCCAGCAGCCGTGACCCAACCGATGAAAAACTGTTTTTT.

There are many counts of this clonotype. V is TRBV3-1 and J is TRBJ2-1; TRBD2 matches 7 bases. Trimming took 1 base from V and 6 from J; bases not matched to a gene: 6. The CDR3 totals 15 residues. In germline, CDR1 is LGHDT, CDR2 YNNKEL (reference sequence). The CDR3 DNA reads as TGTGCCAGCAGCCAAGGGGGGGGAGCCGCCAATGAGCAGTTCTTC. It codes for CASSQGGGAANEQFF.

V is TRBV5-1 and J is TRBJ2-2; D ambiguous. CDR3 length equals 14 residues. CDR1 and CDR2 (germline): SGHRS, YFSETQ. The ends were cut back, 4 bases at V and 0 bases at J, with 7 bases in the middle. CDR3 DNA: TGCGCCAGCAGCGCAAGCGCGAACACCGGGGAGCTGTTTTTT. It is translated as CASSASANTGELFF.

The genes are TRBV25-1 and TRBJ2-5, with 9 bases identical to TRBD1. Per germline, CDR1 MGHDK and CDR2 SYGVNS. The CDR3 has 18 amino acids. V was clipped by 2 bases and J by 4 bases; unmatched bases: 14. The CDR3 spells CASSERGYRGRVRETQYF. CDR3 coding DNA: TGTGCCAGCAGTGAAAGGGGGTACAGGGGGCGCGTGAGAGAGACCCAGTACTTC.

The sample holds a few counts of this clonotype. Germline and junction disagree at one end, which may indicate a read error. This chain uses TRBV12-3 or TRBV12-4 with TRBJ1-6, with D tentatively TRBD1 (6 bases). The CDR3 runs 14 residues. The CDR3 loop reads CASTPTGVDSPPHF. The CDR3, as DNA: TGTGCCAGCACCCCGACAGGAGTTGATTCACCCCCCCACTTT.

CDR3 DNA: TGTGCCAGCAGTTATTCGGCGGATTACAATGAGCAGTTCTTC. Its protein is CASSYSADYNEQFF. The gene calls are TRBV6-6 and TRBJ2-1; D call uncertain. V lost 3 bases to trimming and J lost 4 bases, with 10 bases between them. CDR1 and CDR2 from the germline V gene are MNHNY and SVGAGI (reference sequence). This CDR3 comprises 14 residues.

This sequence joins TRBV7-9 and TRBJ1-3; D not resolved. V lost 2 bases, J lost 2 bases, and 10 bases lay in between. The CDR3 runs 15 residues. The germline V gene has CDR1 SEHNR and CDR2 FQNEAQ (reference sequence). Written as DNA, the CDR3 is TGTGCCAGCAGCTTATCTTGGGGTGCTGGAAACACCATATATTTT. This gives the protein CASSLSWGAGNTIYF.

Ten or more counts support this clonotype. The rearrangement joins TRBV29-1 to TRBJ1-2, with D possibly TRBD1 on 5 matching bases. The germline gives CDR1 SQVTM, CDR2 ANQGSEA. The V end lost 5 bases, the J end lost 4 bases, and 20 bases lay between the germline ends. CDR3 length: 15 amino acids. CDR3 coding DNA: TGCAGCGTTCCGAGGGACGCCAAGTTGAGCTATGGCTACACCTTC. Translating it yields CSVPRDAKLSYGYTF.

This clonotype was counted a few times. The chain has TRBV30 and TRBJ2-3; TRBD2 matches at 9 bases. This CDR3 region has 15 residues. Germline V lookup: CDR1 GTSNPN, CDR2 SVGIG (reference sequence). J lost 3 bases, V lost 5 bases, and 9 bases had no gene match. The CDR3, as DNA: TGTGCCTGGTCTGGCGGGAGGGCCGGGACAGATACGCAGTATTTT. Encoded protein: CAWSGGRAGTDTQYF.